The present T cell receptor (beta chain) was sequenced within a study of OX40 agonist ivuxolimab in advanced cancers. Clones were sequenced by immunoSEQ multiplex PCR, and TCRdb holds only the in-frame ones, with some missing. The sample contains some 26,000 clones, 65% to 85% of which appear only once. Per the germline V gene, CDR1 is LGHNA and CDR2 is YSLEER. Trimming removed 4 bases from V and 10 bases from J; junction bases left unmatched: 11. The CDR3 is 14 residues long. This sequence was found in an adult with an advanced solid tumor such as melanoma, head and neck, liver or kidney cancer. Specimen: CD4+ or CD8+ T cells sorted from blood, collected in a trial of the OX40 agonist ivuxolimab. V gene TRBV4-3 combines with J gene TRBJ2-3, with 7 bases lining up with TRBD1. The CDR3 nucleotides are TGCGCCAGCAGCCCGGGACAGTTAAGTGGTGCGCAGTATTTT. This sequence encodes CASSPGQLSGAQYF.